This TCR beta chain was captured in a study of beta chain features in type 1 diabetes (dated by TCRdb to between 2017 and 2018). Notes on the research overall: Mean age, gender distribution, total cell number and subset yield did not differ between patients and healthy donors. A total of some 100,000,000 sorted cells were examined across all samples, and a strong correlation was observed between cell number per subset and RNA yield. In the study, TCRB repertoires of sorted circulating CD4+ T cell subsets from recently diagnosed type 1 diabetes patients were compared with those of matched healthy donors. Whereas all 28 donors provided naive and central memory subsets, regulatory and stem cell-like memory subsets were isolated from just 8 patients and roughly eight healthy donors. Study-wide findings and limitations: PCR may preferentially amplify shorter templates, but because patient and control samples were amplified and corrected together, any resulting skew would affect both groups equally. Because cDNA was sequenced instead of genomic DNA, highly expressing activated cells could be over-represented, though the groups showed no difference in activation or CD3 levels. Naive, central memory and regulatory TCRB repertoires appeared to be more alike among patients than among healthy donors. Because the HLA sub-analyses included only small numbers of individuals, any influence of HLA type on TCRB rearrangement was left unresolved. At VDJ recombination sites, type 1 diabetes patients had fewer insertions and more deleted nucleotides, which implies abnormalities in thymic rearrangement. Type 1 diabetes patients showed a moderate but significant shortening of TCRB CDR3 length in all four CD4+ subsets.

Taken from the germline V gene, the CDR1 and CDR2 loops are SGHRS and YFSETQ. V was cut back by 2 bases and J by 0 bases, leaving a gap of 11 bases between them. Measured from the cysteine to the phenylalanine, the CDR3 is 16 residues long. Just CDR3 DNA is preserved here, 48 bases in frame from base 1. The entire isolated RNA was reverse transcribed using the High Capacity cDNA Reverse Transcription Kit, and thus expressed TCRB transcripts were sequenced. Naive, central memory and regulatory T cell samples underwent deep immunoSEQ sequencing, averaging around 3.6 million total reads per sample. After sorted cells were lysed in RLT buffer, RNA was extracted with DNase-treated RNeasy Micro or Mini kits, with the choice depending on cell number. To prevent cross-contamination, each cell subset was processed individually, whereas patient and healthy donor samples were processed jointly. TCRB sequences were amplified from cDNA with the immunoSEQ multiplex PCR, producing 87-bp fragments spanning the CDR3 region. The amplicons were sequenced using the Illumina HiSeq platform. Regarding the original processing steps: PCR bias was computationally corrected using synthetic template baselines, reads within Hamming distance 2 were collapsed, and singletons that could not be merged were discarded. Reads were aligned to IMGT to assign V, D and J genes, CDR3 length, and insertions or deletions at six rearrangement sites. Within each subset, clonotype counts were normalized to sorted cell number, and only after that were true diversity and Gini coefficients computed with the tcR R package. The overlap coefficient, calculated on TCRB nucleotide sequences, was used to measure repertoire sharing. Out-of-frame TCRB sequences from naive cells were analyzed as a proxy for the pre-selection repertoire. The table comes from immuneACCESS by way of TCRdb, which keeps in-frame sequences with V and J called. Part of the clones is missing from these tables; in studies checked, under half for an unresolved V gene and the rest for unknown reasons. V, J and clone size are those of that table, while D and trimming were read from the DNA. The sample has 250,000 to 350,000 clones on record, 13% to 15% of them singletons. Of the sample, roughly 0.018% falls within the top ten clones.

On this clone itself: What antigen it recognizes has not been identified. No qualities accompany the bases; no much larger clone lies one base away.

A single peripheral blood draw of 90 to 150 mL on average was collected from each donor into heparinised tubes. A BD FACSAria II and a panel including CD45RO, CCR7, CD25, CD127, CD95 and CD27 were used to sort naive, central memory, regulatory and stem cell-like memory CD4+ T cells. Every sorted population had a purity above 95%. PBMCs were isolated right away by Lymphoprep density gradient centrifugation and were stained directly, without culture. So that batch effects would be minimized, each experiment stained and sorted samples in pairs, pairing one healthy donor with one patient. The specimen sequenced was naive CD4+ T cells from blood. Interpreted using the paper, the cell subset or site label stands for: true naive CD4+ T cells. The V and J genes are TRBV5-1 and TRBJ1-4, with the D gene too uncertain to name. This clonotype originated in a man aged 25 to 40 with type 1 diabetes. The CDR3 amino acid sequence is: CASSFVVRATNEKLFF. Read as DNA, the sequence is TGCGCCAGCAGCTTTGTCGTGAGGGCAACTAATGAAAAACTGTTTTTT.